This TCR beta chain was identified during a study of blood T cells in healthy people across ages. It was with a sample-barcoded 5' primer and a J-beta primer mix that a second PCR of about 7 to 12 cycles was run. MiXCR, applied by TCRdb to the 5' RACE reads, yields one record per CDR3 protein. Among 1,800,000 or so distinct CDR3 sequences listed, 30% to 40% were seen once. This CDR3 is 13 amino acids long. From germline, CDR1 is LNHNV and CDR2 YYDKDF (reference sequence). Trimming cost V 6 bases and J 0 bases, with 8 bases left between them. This clonotype was picked up a small number of times. The TCR sequence derives from a human donor in good health. Sequenced: blood. The rearrangement links TRBV15 to TRBJ1-1, with D hard to call. CDR3 in DNA: TGTGCCACCAGAATCGATATGAACACTGAAGCTTTCTTT. This translates into CATRIDMNTEAFF.